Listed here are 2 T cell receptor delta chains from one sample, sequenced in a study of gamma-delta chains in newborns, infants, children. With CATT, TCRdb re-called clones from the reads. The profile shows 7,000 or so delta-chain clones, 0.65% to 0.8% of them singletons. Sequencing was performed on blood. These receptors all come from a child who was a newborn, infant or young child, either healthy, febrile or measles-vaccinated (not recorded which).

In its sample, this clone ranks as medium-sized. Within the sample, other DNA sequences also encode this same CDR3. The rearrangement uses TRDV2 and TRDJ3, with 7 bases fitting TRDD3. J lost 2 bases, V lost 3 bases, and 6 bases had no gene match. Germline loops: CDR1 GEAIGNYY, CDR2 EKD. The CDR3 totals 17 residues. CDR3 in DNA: TGTGCCTGTGACTGTACTGGGGATACCTGGGACACCCGACAGATGTTTTTC. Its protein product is CACDCTGDTWDTRQMFF.

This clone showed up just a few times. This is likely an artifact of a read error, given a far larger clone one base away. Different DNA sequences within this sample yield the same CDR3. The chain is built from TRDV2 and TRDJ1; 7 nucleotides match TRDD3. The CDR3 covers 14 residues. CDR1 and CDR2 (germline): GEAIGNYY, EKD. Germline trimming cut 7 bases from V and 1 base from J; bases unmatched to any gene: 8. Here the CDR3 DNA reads TGTGCCTGCGATGTACTGGGGACCACCGATAAACTCATCTTT. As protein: CACDVLGTTDKLIF.